The clone carrying this TCR beta chain has only a few counts. Its antigen is not identified. PCR was performed a second time for about 7 to 12 cycles using a sample-barcoded 5' primer and a J-beta primer mix. TCRdb reprocessed the 5' RACE reads via MiXCR and lists one record per CDR3 protein. The sample lists more than 650,000 distinct CDR3 sequences, roughly 26% occurring once. This record belongs to a study of blood T cells in healthy people across ages. Study results and limitations: PBMC samples, being unsorted, prevented any conclusive comparison of naive and antigen-experienced cells. Per million T cells, TCR beta diversity dropped roughly linearly as age increased.

J lost 2 bases, V lost 3 bases, and 5 bases had no gene match. The CDR3 runs 15 residues. In addition, the sample was reused for a study of T cells of mothers and their children. Turning to that study: About 6 children and their three healthy Caucasian mothers were the donors.

This receptor was obtained from a boy aged 10-17 years in good health. J is TRBJ1-2 and V is TRBV12-3 or TRBV12-4, with 8 bases identical to TRBD1. Sequenced material: blood. The CDR3 sequence: CASSFTTGANYGYTF. The CDR3 DNA sequence: TGTGCCAGCAGTTTTACGACAGGGGCCAACTATGGCTACACCTTC.